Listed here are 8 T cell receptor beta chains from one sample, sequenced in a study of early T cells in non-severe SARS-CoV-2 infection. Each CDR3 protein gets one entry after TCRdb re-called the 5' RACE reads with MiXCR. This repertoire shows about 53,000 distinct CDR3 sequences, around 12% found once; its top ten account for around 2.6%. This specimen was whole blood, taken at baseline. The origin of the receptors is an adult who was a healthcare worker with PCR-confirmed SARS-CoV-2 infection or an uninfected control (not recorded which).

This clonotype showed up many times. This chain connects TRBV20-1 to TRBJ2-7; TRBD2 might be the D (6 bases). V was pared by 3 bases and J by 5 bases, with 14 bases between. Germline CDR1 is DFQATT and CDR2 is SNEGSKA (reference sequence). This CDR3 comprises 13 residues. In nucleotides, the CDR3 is TGCAGTGCTAGGGGTGCGGGGATTGACGAGCAGTACTTC. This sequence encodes CSARGAGIDEQYF.

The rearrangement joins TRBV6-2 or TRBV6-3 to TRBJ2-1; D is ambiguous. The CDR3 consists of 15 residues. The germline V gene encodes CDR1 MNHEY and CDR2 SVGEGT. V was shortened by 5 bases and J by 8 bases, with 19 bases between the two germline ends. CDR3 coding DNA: TGTGCCAGCAGTACAGACCAACTCCCCCCCTATGAGCAGTTCTTC. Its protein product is CASSTDQLPPYEQFF.

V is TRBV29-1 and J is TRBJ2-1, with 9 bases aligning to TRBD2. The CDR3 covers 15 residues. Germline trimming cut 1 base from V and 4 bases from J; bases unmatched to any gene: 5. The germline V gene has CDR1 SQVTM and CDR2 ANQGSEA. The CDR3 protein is CSVEGTTSGYNEQFF. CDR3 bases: TGCAGCGTTGAAGGTACGACTAGCGGATACAATGAGCAGTTCTTC.

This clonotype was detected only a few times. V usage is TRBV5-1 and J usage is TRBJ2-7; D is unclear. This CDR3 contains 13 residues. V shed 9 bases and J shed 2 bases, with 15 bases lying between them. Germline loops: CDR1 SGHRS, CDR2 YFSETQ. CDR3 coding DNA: TGCGCCACCGATACCCTTGGCCCCTACGAGCAGTACTTC. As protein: CATDTLGPYEQYF.

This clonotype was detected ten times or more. This chain's CDR3 is CASSLDMRTEQYF. CDR3 nucleotides: TGTGCCAGCAGCTTAGATATGCGGACTGAGCAGTACTTC. The chain recombines TRBV7-6 with TRBJ2-7; maybe TRBD2 (5 bases). Germline lookup yields CDR1 SGHVS and CDR2 FNYEAQ. Trimming removed 1 base from V and 7 bases from J, with 11 bases in between. This CDR3 region has 13 residues.

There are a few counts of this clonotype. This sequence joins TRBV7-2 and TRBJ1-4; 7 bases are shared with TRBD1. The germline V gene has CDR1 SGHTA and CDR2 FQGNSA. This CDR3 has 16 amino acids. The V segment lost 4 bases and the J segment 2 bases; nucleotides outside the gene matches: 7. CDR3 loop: CASSSSPGGTNEKLFF. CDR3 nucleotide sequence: TGTGCCAGCAGCTCGAGTCCAGGGGGGACTAATGAAAAACTGTTTTTT.

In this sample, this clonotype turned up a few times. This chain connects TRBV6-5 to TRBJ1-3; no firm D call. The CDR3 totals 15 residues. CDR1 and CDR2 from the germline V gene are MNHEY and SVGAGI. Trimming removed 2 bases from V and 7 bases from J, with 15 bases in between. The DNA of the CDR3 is TGTGCCAGCAGTTACATACAGAGTTCTTTGAACACCATATATTTT. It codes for CASSYIQSSLNTIYF.

The CDR3 nucleotides are TGTGCCAGCAGCAAAGGCGCAGGCTCCTACAATGAGCAGTTCTTC. Amino acid sequence: CASSKGAGSYNEQFF. The V call is TRBV7-3, the J call TRBJ2-1; D unresolved. The CDR3 loop spans 15 amino acids. V was pared by 5 bases and J by 0 bases, with 11 bases between. Germline loops: CDR1 SGHTA, CDR2 FQGTGA. Looking up the rest from reference TRBV7-3 and TRBJ2-1 gives the full variable domain: GAGVSQTPSNKVTEKGKYVELRCDPISGHTALYWYRQSLGQGPEFLIYFQGTGAADDSGLPNDRFFAVRPEGSVSTLKIQRTERGDSAVYLCASSKGAGSYNEQFFGPGTRLTVL.